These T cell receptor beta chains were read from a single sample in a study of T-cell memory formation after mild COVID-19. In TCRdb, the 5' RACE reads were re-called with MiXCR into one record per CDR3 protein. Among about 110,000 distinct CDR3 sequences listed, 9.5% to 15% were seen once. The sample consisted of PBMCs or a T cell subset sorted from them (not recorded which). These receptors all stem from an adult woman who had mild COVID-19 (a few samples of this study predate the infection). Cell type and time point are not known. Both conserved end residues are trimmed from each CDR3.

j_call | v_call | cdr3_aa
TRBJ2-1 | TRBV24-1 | ATGANYNEQF
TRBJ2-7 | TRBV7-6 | ASSPTSGNEQY
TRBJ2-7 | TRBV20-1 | SARFLPLDEQY
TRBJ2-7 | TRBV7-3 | ASSLTSGGGYEQY
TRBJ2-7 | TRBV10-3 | AILDGSYEQY
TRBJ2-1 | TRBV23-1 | AQSKTYEQF
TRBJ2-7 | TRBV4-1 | ASSQQWRERYEQY
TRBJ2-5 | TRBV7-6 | ASSLARSGLAELPQETQY
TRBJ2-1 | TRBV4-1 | ASSQGRGGSSYNEQF
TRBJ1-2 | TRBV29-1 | SVGSPLTSNYGYT
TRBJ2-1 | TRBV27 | ASSLALGLSNEQF
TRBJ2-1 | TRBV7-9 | ASSLNRWGVEQF
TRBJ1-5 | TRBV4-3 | ASSHSGTGDQPQH
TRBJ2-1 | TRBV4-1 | ASSQDPRTSGLNEQF
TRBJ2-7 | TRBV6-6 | ASSYPGEGEQY
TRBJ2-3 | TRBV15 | ATRGVPTDTQY
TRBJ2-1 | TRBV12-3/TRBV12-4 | ASSLWGQGGNEQF
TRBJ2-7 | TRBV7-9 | ASSLVGAYYEQY
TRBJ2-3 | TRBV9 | ASSEGGGDTQY
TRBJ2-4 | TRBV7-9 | ASSSSIVTKNIQY
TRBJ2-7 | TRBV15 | ATSRDVWDRGTRDGQY
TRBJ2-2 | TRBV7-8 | ASSLFGTKGDTGELF
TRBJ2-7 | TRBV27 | ASSLSAHYEQY
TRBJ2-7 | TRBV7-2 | ASSLGMGLAFHEQY
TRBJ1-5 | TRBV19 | ASRNIRDSNQPQH
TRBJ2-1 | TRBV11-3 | ASNPGLAGGDEQF
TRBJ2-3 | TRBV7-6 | ASSLGAGTGGADTQY
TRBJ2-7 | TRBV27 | ASSLGPTYEQY
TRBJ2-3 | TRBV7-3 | ASSLISAITSTDTQY
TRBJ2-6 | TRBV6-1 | ASSPPGGPGANVLT
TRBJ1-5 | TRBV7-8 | ASSSLGGGLQPQH
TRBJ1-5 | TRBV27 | ASSLNPGRYPGEGDQPQH
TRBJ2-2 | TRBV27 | ASSFKAAGGTGELF
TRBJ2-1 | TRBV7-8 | ASGLAGDEQF
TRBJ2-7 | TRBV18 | ASSPWDRDSYEQY
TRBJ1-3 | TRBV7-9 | ASSFFGDSSGNTIY
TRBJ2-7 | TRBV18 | ASSPDSSYEQY
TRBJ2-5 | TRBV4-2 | ASSQDTIQETQY
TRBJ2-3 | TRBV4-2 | ASSLRDPNTDTQY
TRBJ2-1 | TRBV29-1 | SVEGEGPEQF
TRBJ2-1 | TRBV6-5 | ATNPRGGDNEQF
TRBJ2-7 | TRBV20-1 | SARQRSSYEQY
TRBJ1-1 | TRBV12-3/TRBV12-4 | ASSFSTEAF
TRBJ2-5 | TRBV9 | ASSEGVSFGETQY